The source of this TCR beta chain is a study of lymphopenia after photon versus proton radiotherapy. About this clone: Its specificity is unknown.

Some clones are missing from TCRdb's copy, which holds only in-frame ones; the method was immunoSEQ multiplex PCR. Of 25,000 to 40,000 clones listed, approximately 80% are singletons. General study results and limits: Survival link was tested only in deceased patients; proton benefit remains a possibility.

The V end lost 0 bases, the J end lost 5 bases, and 9 bases lay between the germline ends. In germline, CDR1 is SGHRS, CDR2 YFSETQ. CDR3 length: 13 amino acids. The receptor comes from a woman aged 65 to 85 with pancreatic cancer. Sequenced here: peripheral blood, sampled from a patient treated with proton-based radiotherapy. This rearrangement joins TRBV5-1 to TRBJ2-7; D is undetermined. In DNA, the CDR3 is TGCGCCAGCAGCTTGGCCGGCAGCCACGAGCAGTACTTC. Protein product: CASSLAGSHEQYF.